A single T cell receptor beta chain is shown here with its context. The antigen is undetermined. Looked up from germline, CDR1 is SGDLS and CDR2 is YYNGEE. Trimming cost V 8 bases and J 4 bases, with 15 bases left between them. CDR3 length equals 14 residues. Sequencing was performed with immunoSEQ multiplex PCR; in TCRdb, only in-frame clones are kept and a portion is missing. Here the sample spans a few million clones, 90% to 95% being singletons. The data derive from a study of shared clonotypes between healthy human individuals. The overall study: Per donor, CD8 memory used one plate, CD8 naive used two, CD4 memory used three and CD4 naive used three.

General study results and limits: Depth was large, yet rarefaction showed that sorted-subset sequencing was incomplete.

The J gene is TRBJ2-2, the V gene TRBV9; TRBD1 might be the D (6 bases). Material: naive CD4+ T cells sorted from blood. Subset denoted: CD45RA+ positively selected. The sequence was collected from a man between 18 and 35 years old in good health. CDR3 nucleotides: TGTGCCAGTAGGACCCTAGGGGGCACCGGGGAGCTGTTTTTT. Encoded protein: CASRTLGGTGELFF.